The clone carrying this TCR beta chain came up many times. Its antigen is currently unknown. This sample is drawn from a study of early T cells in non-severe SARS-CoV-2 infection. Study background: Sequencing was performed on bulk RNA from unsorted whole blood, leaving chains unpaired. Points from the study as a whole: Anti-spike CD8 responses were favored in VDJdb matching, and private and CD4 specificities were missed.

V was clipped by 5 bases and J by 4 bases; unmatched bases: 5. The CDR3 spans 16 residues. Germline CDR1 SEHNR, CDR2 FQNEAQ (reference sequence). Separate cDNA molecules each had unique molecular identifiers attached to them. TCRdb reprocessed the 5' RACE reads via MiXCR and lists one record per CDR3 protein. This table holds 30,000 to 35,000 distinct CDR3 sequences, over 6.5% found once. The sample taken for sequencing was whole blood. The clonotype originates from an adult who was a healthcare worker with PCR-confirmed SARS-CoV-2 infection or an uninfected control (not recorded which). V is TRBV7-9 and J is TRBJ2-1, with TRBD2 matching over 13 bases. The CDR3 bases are TGTGCCAGCAGCACTCCACTAGCGGGAGGGTACAATGAGCAGTTCTTC. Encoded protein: CASSTPLAGGYNEQFF.